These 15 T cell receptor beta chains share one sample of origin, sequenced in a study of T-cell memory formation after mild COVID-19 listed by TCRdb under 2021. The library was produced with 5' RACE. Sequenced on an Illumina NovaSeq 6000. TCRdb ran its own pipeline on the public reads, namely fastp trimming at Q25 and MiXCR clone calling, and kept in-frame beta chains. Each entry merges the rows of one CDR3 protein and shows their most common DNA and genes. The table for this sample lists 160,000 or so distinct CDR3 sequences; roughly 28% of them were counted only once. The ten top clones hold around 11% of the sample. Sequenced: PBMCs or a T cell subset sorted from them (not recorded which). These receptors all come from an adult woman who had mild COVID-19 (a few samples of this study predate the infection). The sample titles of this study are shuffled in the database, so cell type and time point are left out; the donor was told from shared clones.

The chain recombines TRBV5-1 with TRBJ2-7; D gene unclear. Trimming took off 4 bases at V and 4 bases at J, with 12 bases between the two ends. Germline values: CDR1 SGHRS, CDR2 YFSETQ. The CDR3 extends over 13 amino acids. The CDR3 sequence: CASSPGRQYEQYF. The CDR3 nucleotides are TGCGCCAGCAGCCCCGGTAGGCAATACGAGCAGTACTTC.

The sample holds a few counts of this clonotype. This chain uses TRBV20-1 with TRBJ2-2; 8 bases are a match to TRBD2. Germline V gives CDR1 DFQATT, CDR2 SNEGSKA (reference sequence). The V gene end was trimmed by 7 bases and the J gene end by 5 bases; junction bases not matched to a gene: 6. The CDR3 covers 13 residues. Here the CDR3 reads CSGAAGETGELFF. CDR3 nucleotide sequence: TGCAGTGGAGCAGCGGGAGAGACCGGGGAGCTGTTTTTT.

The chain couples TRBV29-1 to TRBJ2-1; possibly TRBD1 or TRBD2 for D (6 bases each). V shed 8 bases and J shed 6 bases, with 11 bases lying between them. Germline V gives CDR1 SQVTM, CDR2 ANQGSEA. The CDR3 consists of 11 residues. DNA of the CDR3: TGCAGCCCAAAGGGGGGCAATGAGCAGTTCTTC. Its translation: CSPKGGNEQFF.

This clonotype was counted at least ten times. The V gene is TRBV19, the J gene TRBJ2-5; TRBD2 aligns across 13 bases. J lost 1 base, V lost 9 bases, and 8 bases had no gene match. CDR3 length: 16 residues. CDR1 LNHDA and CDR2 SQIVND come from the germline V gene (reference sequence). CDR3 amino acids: CASTRGTSGTQETQYF. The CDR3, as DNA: TGTGCCAGCACCAGGGGGACTAGCGGGACCCAAGAGACCCAGTACTTC.

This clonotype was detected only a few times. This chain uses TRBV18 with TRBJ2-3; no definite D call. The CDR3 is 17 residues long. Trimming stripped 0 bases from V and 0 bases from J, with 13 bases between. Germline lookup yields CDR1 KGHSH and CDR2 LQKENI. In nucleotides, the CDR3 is TGTGCCAGCTCACCACCGACGGGCGGAGCTAGCACAGATACGCAGTATTTT. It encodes CASSPPTGGASTDTQYF.

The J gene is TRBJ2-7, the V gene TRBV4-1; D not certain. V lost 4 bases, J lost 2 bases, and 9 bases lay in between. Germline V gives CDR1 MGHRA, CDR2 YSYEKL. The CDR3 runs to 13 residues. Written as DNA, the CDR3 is TGCGCCAGCAGCCCGACGCACACCTACGAGCAGTACTTC. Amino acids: CASSPTHTYEQYF.

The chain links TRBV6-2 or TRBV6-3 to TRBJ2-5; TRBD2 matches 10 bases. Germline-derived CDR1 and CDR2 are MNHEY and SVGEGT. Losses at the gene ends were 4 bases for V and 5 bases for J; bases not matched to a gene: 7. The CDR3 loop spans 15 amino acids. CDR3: CASSLSAGGPETQYF. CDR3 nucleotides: TGTGCCAGCAGTTTGTCAGCGGGAGGGCCCGAGACCCAGTACTTC.

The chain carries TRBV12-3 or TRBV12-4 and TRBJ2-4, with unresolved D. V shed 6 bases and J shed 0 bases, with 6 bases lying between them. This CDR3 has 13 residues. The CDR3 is CASRPQAKNIQYF. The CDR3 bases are TGTGCCAGCAGGCCTCAAGCCAAAAACATTCAGTACTTC.

CDR3 in DNA: TGTGCCAGCAGTTTAGCGGGAGGCGGGGCAGATACGCAGTATTTT. Its translation is CASSLAGGGADTQYF. The J gene is TRBJ2-3, the V gene TRBV28, with 8 bases identical to TRBD2. The V gene's germline CDR1 is MDHEN and CDR2 SYDVKM. V dropped 2 bases and J dropped 4; count of bases not matched to a gene: 5. This CDR3 is 15 amino acids long.

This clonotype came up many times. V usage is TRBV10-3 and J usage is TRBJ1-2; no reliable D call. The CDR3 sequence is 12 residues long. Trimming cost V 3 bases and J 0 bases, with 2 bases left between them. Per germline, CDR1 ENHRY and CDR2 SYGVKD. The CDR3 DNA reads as TGTGCCATCAGTGACACTAACTATGGCTACACCTTC. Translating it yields CAISDTNYGYTF.

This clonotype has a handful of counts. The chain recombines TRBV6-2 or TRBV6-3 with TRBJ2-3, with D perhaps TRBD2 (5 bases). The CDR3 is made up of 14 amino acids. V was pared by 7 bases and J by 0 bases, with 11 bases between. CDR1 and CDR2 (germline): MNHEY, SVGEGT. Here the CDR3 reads CASKRGPSTDTQYF. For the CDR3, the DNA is TGTGCCAGCAAACGCGGGCCGAGCACAGATACGCAGTATTTT.

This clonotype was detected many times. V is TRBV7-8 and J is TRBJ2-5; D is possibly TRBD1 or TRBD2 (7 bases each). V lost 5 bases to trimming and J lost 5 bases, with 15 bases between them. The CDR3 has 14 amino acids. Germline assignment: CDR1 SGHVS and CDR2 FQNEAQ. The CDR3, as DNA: TGTGCCAGCAGCAGGGGGACAGCGGGGGAGACCCAGTACTTC. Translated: CASSRGTAGETQYF.

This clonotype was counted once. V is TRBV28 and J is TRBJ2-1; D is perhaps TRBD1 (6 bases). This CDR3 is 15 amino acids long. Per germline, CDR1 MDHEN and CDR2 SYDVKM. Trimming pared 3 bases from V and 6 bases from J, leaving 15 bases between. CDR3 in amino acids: CASSFRRVRGNEQFF. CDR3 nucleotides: TGTGCCAGCAGTTTTAGGCGGGTCAGGGGCAATGAGCAGTTCTTC.

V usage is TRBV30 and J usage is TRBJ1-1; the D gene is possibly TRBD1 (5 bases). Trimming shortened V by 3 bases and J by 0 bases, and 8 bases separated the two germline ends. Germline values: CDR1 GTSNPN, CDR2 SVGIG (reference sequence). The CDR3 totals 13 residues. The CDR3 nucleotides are TGTGCCTGGAGGGGACGTCTGAACACTGAAGCTTTCTTT. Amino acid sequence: CAWRGRLNTEAFF. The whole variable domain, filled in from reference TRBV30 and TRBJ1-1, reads SQTIHQWPATLVQPVGSPLSLECTVEGTSNPNLYWYRQAAGRGLQLLFYSVGIGQISSEVPQNLSASRPQDRQFILSSKKLLLSDSGFYLCAWRGRLNTEAFFGQGTRLTVV.

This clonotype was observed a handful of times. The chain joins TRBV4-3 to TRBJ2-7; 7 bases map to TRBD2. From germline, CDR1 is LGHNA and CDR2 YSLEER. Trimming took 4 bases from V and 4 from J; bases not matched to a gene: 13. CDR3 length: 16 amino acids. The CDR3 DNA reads TGCGCCAGCAGCCGAACGATCGGGGGGAACGGATACGAGCAGTACTTC. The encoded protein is CASSRTIGGNGYEQYF.